What follows are 6 T cell receptor beta chains derived from one specimen sequenced in a study of cytomegalovirus exposure and HLA in healthy donors. Primers: 60 Vbeta forward and 13 Jbeta reverse. Sequenced by immunoSEQ multiplex PCR; TCRdb stores in-frame clones only, minus some. The sample consists of some 90,000 clones, about 74% of them appearing once. Specimen: PBMCs. The receptors originated from a man aged 40-55 years in good health and CMV-seronegative.

The chain carries TRBV27 and TRBJ2-4; a weak D match, TRBD2 (5 bases). V lost 5 bases and J 0 bases, leaving 14 bases between the germline ends. The CDR3 sequence is 16 residues long. Germline V gives CDR1 MNHEY, CDR2 SMNVEV (reference sequence). The DNA for the CDR3 is TGTGCCAGCAGTCCTTTAGCGACTCTAGCCAAAAACATTCAGTACTTC. It specifies CASSPLATLAKNIQYF.

The rearrangement links TRBV9 to TRBJ1-3; 7 bases are a match to TRBD1. V lost 4 bases to trimming and J lost 4 bases; unmatched junction nucleotides: 8. CDR1 and CDR2 (germline): SGDLS, YYNGEE. CDR3 length equals 15 residues. CDR3 sequence: CASSPGQSGGNTIYF. The CDR3 coding sequence is TGTGCCAGCAGCCCGGGACAGTCAGGGGGAAACACCATATATTTT. Full variable domain (remainder filled in from reference TRBV9 and TRBJ1-3): DSGVTQTPKHLITATGQRVTLRCSPRSGDLSVYWYQQSLDQGLQFLIQYYNGEERAKGNILERFSAQQFPDLHSELNLSSLELGDSALYFCASSPGQSGGNTIYFGEGSWLTVV.

This CDR3 is CASSLEGNRVNSPLHF. The DNA for the CDR3 is TGTGCCAGCAGCTTAGAGGGGAACAGGGTCAATTCACCCCTCCACTTT. The chain is built from TRBV7-8 and TRBJ1-6; D is perhaps TRBD1 (6 bases). The CDR3 is 16 amino acids. Germline V gene sequence: CDR1 SGHVS, CDR2 FQNEAQ. The V end was cut by 1 base, the J end by 7 bases, with 14 bases between.

This clone was detected only a few times. The genes are TRBV4-2 and TRBJ2-3; D might be TRBD2 (5 bases). The CDR3 is 16 amino acids. Trimming stripped 0 bases from V and 5 bases from J, with 15 bases between. The V gene's germline CDR1 is LGHNA and CDR2 YNFKEQ. DNA for the CDR3: TGTGCCAGCAGCCAAGATGGTCCCAGCGGCTTAGATACGCAGTATTTT. It is translated as CASSQDGPSGLDTQYF.

This chain connects TRBV9 to TRBJ1-2, with 7 bases fitting TRBD1. This CDR3 comprises 16 residues. CDR1 and CDR2 (germline): SGDLS, YYNGEE. Germline trimming cut 0 bases from V and 6 bases from J; bases unmatched to any gene: 11. The chain's CDR3 is CASSVEGWGTADGYTF. In nucleotides, the CDR3 is TGTGCCAGCAGCGTAGAAGGCTGGGGGACAGCGGATGGCTACACCTTC. Full variable domain (rest looked up from reference TRBV9 and TRBJ1-2): DSGVTQTPKHLITATGQRVTLRCSPRSGDLSVYWYQQSLDQGLQFLIQYYNGEERAKGNILERFSAQQFPDLHSELNLSSLELGDSALYFCASSVEGWGTADGYTFGSGTRLTVV.

This chain links TRBV7-2 with TRBJ2-7; 7 positions agree with TRBD2. V was clipped by 5 bases and J by 2 bases; unmatched bases: 9. Per germline, CDR1 SGHTA and CDR2 FQGNSA. This CDR3 region has 15 residues. The CDR3 region has the DNA TGTGCCAGCAGCCCGGGCGAGCGGGGAACCTACGAGCAGTACTTC. Translation gives CASSPGERGTYEQYF.